One sample yielded the 22 T cell receptor beta chains listed below, sequenced in a study of blood T cell repertoires in COVID-19. Profiling relied on immunoSEQ multiplex PCR, and the TCRdb table lists in-frame clones only, not all of them. Of about 71,000 clones in the sample, more than 65% were seen once. The material sequenced was peripheral blood. Every receptor here comes from an elderly woman with active or convalescent COVID-19.

This clone appeared once. CDR3 loop: CASSSRGYEQYF. CDR3 DNA: TGTGCCAGCAGCTCGAGAGGGTACGAGCAGTACTTC. The chain recombines TRBV21-1 with TRBJ2-7; TRBD2 was called by the table and not checked on the DNA. TRBV21-1 is an annotated pseudogene. CDR3 length equals 12 residues.

The V call is TRBV5-6, the J call TRBJ2-1; maybe TRBD1 (6 bases). The length of the CDR3 is 15 residues. Germline V gene data show CDR1 as SGHDT and CDR2 as YYEEEE. V was clipped by 4 bases and J by 6 bases, with 17 bases between them. CDR3 DNA: TGTGCCAGCAGCCTAACAGGGATGGCCGGCAATGAGCAGTTCTTC. It translates to CASSLTGMAGNEQFF.

The rearrangement uses TRBV27 and TRBJ1-4; the match to TRBD1 covers 8 bases. The CDR3 is made up of 14 amino acids. Germline trimming cut 8 bases from V and 4 bases from J; bases unmatched to any gene: 6. Germline V gives CDR1 MNHEY, CDR2 SMNVEV (reference sequence). The CDR3 DNA is TGTGCCAGCGGAGACAGGGGCAATAATGAAAAACTGTTTTTT. Translating gives CASGDRGNNEKLFF.

This clone was counted once. The rearrangement uses TRBV3-1 (or the pseudogene TRBV3-2) and TRBJ1-2, with a weak D call TRBD1 (5 bases). Germline lookup yields CDR1 LGHDT and CDR2 YNNKEL (reference sequence). The CDR3 extends over 14 amino acids. The germline V and J ends were trimmed by 5 bases and 4 bases, with 14 bases remaining between them. DNA of the CDR3: TGTGCCAGCAGCTCACAGGTTATAGGCTATGGCTACACCTTC. It encodes CASSSQVIGYGYTF.

The chain carries TRBV11-3 and TRBJ2-1; 11 positions agree with TRBD1. CDR3 size: 16 residues. Germline V CDR1 and CDR2: SGHNT, YENEEA. Trimming cost V 5 bases and J 5 bases; bases outside gene matches: 8. CDR3 region: CASSEGTGGYHNEQFF. The CDR3 nucleotides are TGTGCCAGCAGCGAAGGGACAGGGGGTTACCACAATGAGCAGTTCTTC.

J is TRBJ1-2 and V is TRBV7-2; D gene uncertain. The ends were cut back, 1 base at V and 7 bases at J, with 13 bases in the middle. Germline CDR1 reads SGHTA; CDR2 reads FQGNSA. This CDR3 region has 14 residues. CDR3 region: CASSLGGEGSGYTF. The DNA for the CDR3 is TGTGCCAGCAGCTTAGGGGGAGAAGGGAGTGGCTACACCTTC.

The chain combines TRBV24-1 with TRBJ2-1; weak D call: TRBD1 (5 bases). This CDR3 comprises 14 residues. From germline, CDR1 is KGHDR and CDR2 SFDVKD. V lost 3 bases to trimming and J lost 3 bases, with 8 bases between them. CDR3 sequence reads: CATSDTDSYNEQFF. Written as DNA, the CDR3 is TGTGCCACCAGTGATACAGACAGCTACAATGAGCAGTTCTTC.

Details on this clone: The same CDR3 also results from other DNA sequences found in this sample. The chain carries TRBV9 and TRBJ1-6; tentative D call: TRBD1 (6 bases). With 4 bases removed from V and 7 bases from J, the gap between germline ends came to 12 bases. The V gene's germline CDR1 is SGDLS and CDR2 YYNGEE. The CDR3 contains 14 residues. The CDR3 DNA reads TGTGCCAGCAGCCCAGGGGTTGTGAATTCACCCCTCCACTTT. Its protein product is CASSPGVVNSPLHF.

This chain joins TRBV29-1 and TRBJ2-1; D gene unclear. Per the germline V gene, CDR1 is SQVTM and CDR2 is ANQGSEA. This CDR3 has 12 residues. CDR3 amino acids: CVLGSSYNEQFF. The CDR3 DNA reads TGCGTACTCGGTTCGAGCTACAATGAGCAGTTCTTC.

A note on this clone: Distinct nucleotide sequences in the sample also encode this CDR3. This chain connects TRBV7-2 to TRBJ2-3, with TRBD2 matching over 9 bases. V lost 1 base, J lost 5 bases, and 4 bases stayed unmatched. Germline values: CDR1 SGHTA, CDR2 FQGNSA. This CDR3 has 15 amino acids. CDR3 amino acids: CASSLGGGAGDTQYF. For the CDR3, the DNA is TGTGCCAGCAGCTTAGGCGGGGGGGCCGGAGATACGCAGTATTTT.

The chain employs TRBV7-9 and TRBJ1-4; D remains ambiguous. The V gene lost 1 base and the J gene lost 4 bases, with 4 bases spanning the gap. The germline gives CDR1 SEHNR, CDR2 FQNEAQ (reference sequence). The CDR3 has 13 amino acids. DNA for the CDR3: TGTGCCAGCAGCTTAGACAGTAATGAAAAACTGTTTTTT. The encoded protein is CASSLDSNEKLFF.

This clone was seen a handful of times. This chain links TRBV29-1 with TRBJ1-2; 12 bases align to TRBD1. V shed 5 bases, J shed 6 bases, and the junction held 10 bases outside the gene matches. The germline V gene encodes CDR1 SQVTM and CDR2 ANQGSEA. The CDR3 spans 15 residues. DNA of the CDR3: TGCAGCGTTCAAAGGGGACAGGGGGCGCGAAATGGCTACACCTTC. Translated: CSVQRGQGARNGYTF.

The rearrangement links TRBV4-3 to TRBJ1-2; D gene unclear. The length of the CDR3 is 15 residues. Trimming took off 1 base at V and 3 bases at J, with 12 bases between the two ends. CDR1 LGHNA and CDR2 YSLEER come from the germline V gene. The CDR3 DNA is TGCGCCAGCAGCCAAGCGATCACAGTTGACTATGGCTACACCTTC. It translates to CASSQAITVDYGYTF.

J is TRBJ2-3 and V is TRBV6-2 or TRBV6-3; possible D gene TRBD2, 7 bases. Trimming removed 5 bases at V and 1 base at J, with 10 bases between. Germline CDR1 and CDR2: MNHEY and SVGEGT. This CDR3 spans 14 amino acids. Here the CDR3 reads CASSGGGGTDTQYF. The CDR3 DNA follows: TGTGCCAGCAGTGGAGGGGGGGGCACAGATACGCAGTATTTT.

There are a few counts of this clone. This chain links TRBV7-2 with TRBJ2-2, with unresolved D. The CDR3 consists of 15 residues. Germline V lookup: CDR1 SGHTA, CDR2 FQGNSA. V was clipped by 5 bases and J by 1 base, with 11 bases between them. The CDR3 coding sequence is TGTGCCAGCAGCAAGACTGGCCTGAACACCGGGGAGCTGTTTTTT. As protein: CASSKTGLNTGELFF.

The genes are TRBV30 and TRBJ2-1, with D perhaps matching TRBD2 (5 bases). The V end was cut by 4 bases, the J end by 1 base, with 11 bases between. This CDR3 spans 14 amino acids. Per germline, CDR1 GTSNPN and CDR2 SVGIG (reference sequence). The chain's CDR3 is CAWNTGDSYNEQFF. The DNA for the CDR3 is TGTGCCTGGAATACCGGGGATTCCTACAATGAGCAGTTCTTC.

CDR3 protein: CAWRARGFGELFF. CDR3 nucleotide sequence: TGTGCCTGGAGGGCTCGGGGTTTCGGGGAGCTGTTTTTT. The chain recombines TRBV30 with TRBJ2-2; tentative D call: TRBD2 (5 bases). Germline V CDR1 and CDR2: GTSNPN, SVGIG (reference sequence). CDR3 length: 13 amino acids. With 3 bases removed from V and 7 bases from J, the gap between germline ends came to 12 bases.

V is TRBV28 and J is TRBJ1-1; maybe TRBD1 (6 bases). Germline CDR1 is MDHEN and CDR2 is SYDVKM. V gave up 5 bases and J gave up 5 bases, with 18 bases separating them. This CDR3 region has 15 residues. The CDR3 loop reads CASSKKGRGVTEAFF. The CDR3 DNA reads TGTGCCAGCAGTAAAAAAGGCAGGGGTGTAACTGAAGCTTTCTTT.

The chain employs TRBV16 and TRBJ2-7; 8 bases match TRBD2. The V gene's germline CDR1 is KGHSY and CDR2 FQNENV. After removal of 8 bases from V and 3 bases from J, the junction contained 9 bases not matched to a gene. The CDR3 totals 14 residues. The CDR3 reads CASRSRGGLYEQYF. The CDR3 DNA is TGTGCCAGCCGATCTCGGGGGGGGCTCTACGAGCAGTACTTC.

The chain carries TRBV12-3 or TRBV12-4 and TRBJ1-1, with no clear D. V shed 8 bases and J shed 8 bases, with 15 bases lying between them. The CDR3 runs 12 residues. CDR3 sequence reads: CASASFSIEAFF. In DNA, the CDR3 is TGTGCCAGCGCCAGTTTCAGTATAGAAGCTTTCTTT.

The chain is built from TRBV6-5 and TRBJ2-7, with D perhaps TRBD2 (7 bases). Trimming pared 0 bases from V and 5 bases from J, leaving 14 bases between. Germline V gene sequence: CDR1 MNHEY, CDR2 SVGAGI. CDR3 length equals 15 residues. The CDR3, as DNA: TGTGCCAGCAGTTACTCTCCGGGGGGCGGGGACGAGCAGTACTTC. It codes for CASSYSPGGGDEQYF.

This clone was seen only a few times. The chain joins TRBV15 to TRBJ1-5; perhaps TRBD1 as D (6 bases). The CDR3 is made up of 15 amino acids. With 9 bases removed from V and 0 bases from J, the gap between germline ends came to 15 bases. CDR1 and CDR2 from the germline V gene are LNHNV and YYDKDF (reference sequence). The DNA for the CDR3 is TGTGCCACTTCCACTACGGACAGTAGCAATCAGCCCCAGCATTTT. This codes for CATSTTDSSNQPQHF. The complete variable domain, with remaining parts taken from reference TRBV15 and TRBJ1-5, reads DAMVIQNPRYQVTQFGKPVTLSCSQTLNHNVMYWYQQKSSQAPKLLFHYYDKDFNNEADTPDNFQSRRPNTSFCFLDIRSPGLGDTAMYLCATSTTDSSNQPQHFGDGTRLSIL.